This TCR beta chain was recorded in a study of OX40 agonist ivuxolimab in advanced cancers. Study-wide context: Ivuxolimab, an agonist antibody against OX40 (CD134), was given to patients.

Notes on this clone: Its specificity is unknown.

This table comes from immunoSEQ multiplex PCR, and its TCRdb copy is limited to in-frame clones, with some not included. The sample has about 80,000 clones; approximately 85% are singletons. The CDR3 is 16 amino acids. The germline V gene encodes CDR1 LGHNT and CDR2 FRNRAP. Trimming took 2 bases from V and 9 from J; bases not matched to a gene: 14. Regarding the study as a whole: Relatively little clonal expansion, among the lowest observed, appeared in partial responders at 0.1-3.0 mg/kg. In the 0.1 to 3.0 mg/kg range, CD4+ and CD8+ blood T cells had expanded clonally by week 6.

V usage is TRBV12-5 and J usage is TRBJ2-5; TRBD1 matches at 8 bases. This material consisted of CD4+ or CD8+ T cells sorted from blood, taken in a trial of the OX40 agonist ivuxolimab. The TCR originated in an adult with an advanced solid tumor such as melanoma, head and neck, liver or kidney cancer. DNA for the CDR3: TGTGCTAGTGGTTTGTTCCTTGCGGACAGGGTTTTGTCCCAGTACTTC. This codes for CASGLFLADRVLSQYF.